The next 8 T cell receptor beta chains were all read from a single sample in a study of CD8+ T cells in alopecia areata (dated by TCRdb to 2016 to 2018). Sample time point, as interpreted from the label and publication: 20 to 30 weeks on oral tofacitinib. Per the publication, the treatment or condition label means: oral pan-JAK inhibitor, 5-10 mg twice daily. Libraries came from the immunoSEQ multiplex PCR assay. For TCR sequencing, RNA was extracted from every sample and reverse transcribed into cDNA to serve as template. Entries here come from immuneACCESS through TCRdb and include only in-frame sequences with V and J called. Some clones fail to appear in such tables; in the studies checked, an unresolved V gene covers under half of the shortfall, and the cause of the remainder is unknown. For this sample there are around 180,000 clones; roughly 60% appear just once. The ten biggest clones cover around 0.92% of the sample.

Sequencing used CD4+ T cells sorted from blood, obtained at week 24, from a patient treated with tofacitinib. All receptors come from a human donor with alopecia areata.

This rearrangement joins TRBV29-1 to TRBJ1-1; D is perhaps TRBD1 (5 bases). CDR3 size: 16 residues. V shed 4 bases and J shed 0 bases, with 18 bases lying between them. Germline V CDR1 and CDR2: SQVTM, ANQGSEA. The DNA for the CDR3 is TGCAGCGTTGTGGGCACGACAAAAGGGGTGAACACTGAAGCTTTCTTT. It translates to CSVVGTTKGVNTEAFF.

The V gene is TRBV19, the J gene TRBJ1-5; D is undetermined. Germline V gene data show CDR1 as LNHDA and CDR2 as SQIVND (reference sequence). With 1 base removed from V and 3 bases from J, the gap between germline ends came to 7 bases. CDR3 length: 14 amino acids. CDR3 protein: CASSIGRDNQPQHF. The CDR3 DNA sequence: TGTGCCAGTAGTATAGGTCGGGACAATCAGCCCCAGCATTTT.

The genes are TRBV5-1 and TRBJ2-7; possibly TRBD1 for D (6 bases). This CDR3 comprises 16 residues. Germline CDR1 reads SGHRS; CDR2 reads YFSETQ. Trimming removed 0 bases from V and 9 bases from J, with 22 bases in between. The CDR3 region is CASSLGEGQLIRGQYF. CDR3 sequence (DNA): TGCGCCAGCAGCTTGGGCGAGGGACAATTGATACGAGGGCAGTACTTC.

This clone turned up a few times. The chain links TRBV29-1 to TRBJ1-2; D is possibly TRBD1 (6 bases). The V end was cut by 6 bases, the J end by 4 bases, with 18 bases between. The germline gives CDR1 SQVTM, CDR2 ANQGSEA. The CDR3 has 14 residues. The CDR3 nucleotides read TGCAGCGTCAGAACAGGGAGTGGAGCCTATGGCTACACCTTC. The encoded protein is CSVRTGSGAYGYTF.

The chain is built from TRBV30 and TRBJ2-2, with D possibly matching TRBD1 (5 bases). The CDR3 spans 13 residues. V was pared by 2 bases and J by 7 bases, with 11 bases between. Germline V gene data show CDR1 as GTSNPN and CDR2 as SVGIG (reference sequence). CDR3: CAWSLTQGGELFF. CDR3 sequence (DNA): TGTGCCTGGAGTTTGACTCAGGGCGGGGAGCTGTTTTTT.

This chain connects TRBV7-8 to TRBJ2-2, with 9 bases matching TRBD2. The CDR3 covers 14 residues. The germline gives CDR1 SGHVS, CDR2 FQNEAQ. V gave up 11 bases and J gave up 0 bases; unmatched junction bases: 4. The CDR3 nucleotides read TGTGCCCTAGCGGGGACCGCGAACACCGGGGAGCTGTTTTTT. Translation gives CALAGTANTGELFF.

The chain links TRBV23-1 to TRBJ2-3; the D gene is possibly TRBD1 (5 bases). TRBV23-1 carries the ORF label, with uncertain function. This CDR3 spans 15 amino acids. Trimming took off 1 base at V and 4 bases at J, with 12 bases between the two ends. The CDR3 loop is CASSQYQGRADTQYF. CDR3 DNA sequence: TGCGCCAGCAGTCAATACCAGGGTAGGGCAGATACGCAGTATTTT.

The V call is TRBV4-2, the J call TRBJ2-5, with D tentatively TRBD1 (5 bases). CDR1 and CDR2 from the germline V gene are LGHNA and YNFKEQ. Between the trimmed V and J ends, which lost 0 bases and 5 bases, there was a span of 7 bases. This CDR3 is 13 amino acids long. The CDR3 DNA reads as TGTGCCAGCAGCCAAGAAAAGGGGGAGACCCAGTACTTC. Residues: CASSQEKGETQYF.